This is a list of T cell receptor beta chains from one sample in a study of blood T cell repertoires in COVID-19. Sequenced by immunoSEQ multiplex PCR; TCRdb stores in-frame clones only, minus some. Seen here are about 190,000 clones, around 87% observed once, and the top ten hold 0.62%. Sequences were obtained from peripheral blood. These receptors all come from a man in his fifties with acute or convalescent COVID-19. The CDR3 runs from the conserved cysteine through the conserved F or W. Each record gives: J gene, clone size, D gene, V gene, CDR3 protein, CDR3 DNA. D genes are given only for firm matches. Clone size, where shown, is once, few, many, or a class for clones that have expanded.

TRBJ1-4 - - TRBV6-5 CASKRTLSGGEKLFF TGTGCCAGCAAAAGAACCCTCAGTGGAGGTGAAAAACTGTTTTTT
TRBJ2-7 - TRBD2 TRBV27 CASSPGLAGYEQYF TGTGCCAGCAGTCCCGGACTAGCGGGATACGAGCAGTACTTC
TRBJ2-2 - TRBD2 TRBV9 CASSLRGSGGENTGELFF TGTGCCAGCAGCCTCCGGGGTAGCGGGGGAGAGAACACCGGGGAGCTGTTTTTT
TRBJ2-4 once - TRBV27 CASSRSGSVRGAKNIQYF TGTGCCAGCAGCCGGAGCGGATCGGTAAGGGGGGCCAAAAACATTCAGTACTTC
TRBJ1-2 - - TRBV3-1/TRBV3-2 CASSSLFGESYTF TGTGCCAGCAGCTCTCTTTTTGGTGAGAGCTACACCTTC
TRBJ2-3 - - TRBV11-3 CASSLDLSEDTQYF TGTGCCAGCAGCTTAGATCTGAGCGAAGATACGCAGTATTTT
TRBJ2-7 - - TRBV19 CASSIEESGIHEQYF TGTGCCAGTAGTATAGAGGAGTCCGGGATCCACGAGCAGTACTTC
TRBJ1-2 - TRBD1 TRBV5-4 CASRGDRGGYGYTF TGTGCCAGCAGGGGGGACAGGGGCGGCTATGGCTACACCTTC
TRBJ2-5 - - TRBV9 CASSVQEGETQYF TGTGCCAGCAGCGTTCAGGAGGGAGAGACCCAGTACTTC
TRBJ2-1 - TRBD2 TRBV5-1 CASSTSGNNEQFF TGCGCCAGCAGTACTAGCGGGAACAATGAGCAGTTCTTC
TRBJ1-1 - - TRBV7-2 CASSLRTRNTEAFF TGTGCCAGCAGCTTACGGACAAGGAACACTGAAGCTTTCTTT
TRBJ2-2 - - TRBV4-1 CASSQEKLTSTIGELFF TGCGCCAGCAGCCAAGAAAAACTCACTAGCACGATCGGGGAGCTGTTTTTT
TRBJ1-1 - - TRBV28 CASGANTEAFF TGTGCCAGCGGGGCAAACACTGAAGCTTTCTTT
TRBJ2-5 - - TRBV6-2/TRBV6-3 CASNPGGGLQETQYF TGTGCCAGCAACCCCGGCGGAGGACTGCAAGAGACCCAGTACTTC
TRBJ2-2 - TRBD1 TRBV4-2 CASSQEGTGGPRELFF TGTGCCAGCAGCCAAGAGGGGACAGGGGGCCCAAGGGAGCTGTTTTTT
TRBJ2-3 few TRBD2 TRBV6-4 CASSDSVAGGFDTQYF TGTGCCAGCAGTGACTCGGTAGCGGGAGGTTTCGATACGCAGTATTTT
TRBJ2-6 once - TRBV7-2 CASSLWSSGANVLTF TGTGCCAGCAGCTTATGGAGCTCTGGGGCCAACGTCCTGACTTTC
TRBJ1-5 - - TRBV7-2 CASSLAGQINQPQHF TGTGCCAGCAGCTTAGCTGGGCAGATCAATCAGCCCCAGCATTTT
TRBJ2-5 - - TRBV7-2 CASSLRGPEETQYF TGTGCCAGCAGCTTAAGGGGCCCTGAAGAGACCCAGTACTTC
TRBJ1-1 once - TRBV6-5 CASSSVDRTLNTEAFF TGTGCCAGCAGTTCCGTAGACAGGACCTTGAACACTGAAGCTTTCTTT
TRBJ1-1 - - TRBV27 CASSQYMTVNTEAFF TGTGCCAGCAGCCAATATATGACAGTGAACACTGAAGCTTTCTTT
TRBJ2-7 once TRBD2 TRBV28 CASSFYSGNYEQYF TGTGCCAGCAGTTTCTATAGCGGGAATTACGAGCAGTACTTC
TRBJ2-5 - TRBD1 TRBV5-4 CASSSDRGRETQYF TGTGCCAGCAGCTCCGACAGGGGGCGAGAGACCCAGTACTTC
TRBJ1-4 once - TRBV5-8 CASSLGQITPEKLFF TGTGCCAGCAGCTTAGGACAGATTACTCCCGAAAAACTGTTTTTT
TRBJ2-3 - TRBD2 TRBV27 CASSFAAGVSSDTQYF TGTGCCAGCAGTTTTGCAGCGGGGGTTTCTTCAGATACGCAGTATTTT
TRBJ2-3 - TRBD2 TRBV11-1 CASSPRLAGNTDTQYF TGTGCCAGCAGCCCCCGACTAGCGGGAAACACAGATACGCAGTATTTT
TRBJ2-7 - TRBD1 TRBV28 CASSLAGTGSLHEQYF TGTGCCAGCAGTTTAGCCGGGACAGGTTCGTTGCACGAGCAGTACTTC
TRBJ2-5 once TRBD2 TRBV19 CASSISRARGGKETQYF TGTGCCAGTAGTATATCTCGGGCGCGGGGGGGTAAAGAGACCCAGTACTTC
TRBJ1-4 - - TRBV21-1 CASSKGQGGPNEKLFF TGTGCCAGCAGCAAAGGGCAGGGCGGCCCTAATGAAAAACTGTTTTTT
TRBJ2-7 few TRBD1 TRBV18 CASSNQRGTVSYEQYF TGTGCCAGCTCAAACCAGCGTGGGACAGTCTCCTACGAGCAGTACTTC
TRBJ2-5 once - TRBV11-2 CASSNRETQYF TGTGCCAGCAGCAATCGGGAGACCCAGTACTTC
TRBJ2-3 - - TRBV6-6 CASSESADTQYF TGTGCCAGCAGTGAGAGCGCAGATACGCAGTATTTT
TRBJ2-7 - TRBD1 TRBV11-2 CASSLGTVAEQYF TGTGCCAGCAGCTTGGGGACAGTCGCCGAGCAGTACTTC
TRBJ1-1 - - TRBV18 CASSPYTGTPNTEAFF TGTGCCAGCTCACCATATACAGGGACGCCGAACACTGAAGCTTTCTTT
TRBJ2-3 - - TRBV28 CASSLASSTDTQYF TGTGCCAGCAGTTTAGCCAGTAGCACAGATACGCAGTATTTT
TRBJ1-3 - - TRBV28 CASSPVAGNTIYF TGTGCCAGCAGCCCGGTGGCTGGAAACACCATATATTTT
TRBJ2-3 once TRBD1 TRBV18 CASSPGGQGTDTQYF TGTGCCAGCTCACCGGGGGGACAGGGCACAGATACGCAGTATTTT
TRBJ2-7 - - TRBV4-2 CASSPRETRGTYEQYF TGTGCCAGCAGCCCACGAGAGACTAGAGGTACCTACGAGCAGTACTTC
TRBJ1-2 - - TRBV4-1 CASSQAWQSAHPHYGYTF TGCGCCAGCAGCCAAGCTTGGCAAAGCGCACACCCTCACTATGGCTACACCTTC
TRBJ2-5 - - TRBV9 CASSEGGDPQETQYF TGTGCCAGCAGCGAGGGGGGGGACCCCCAAGAGACCCAGTACTTC
TRBJ2-7 - TRBD2 TRBV29-1 CSVEFAGTSGSYEQYF TGCAGCGTTGAGTTCGCGGGGACTAGCGGCTCCTACGAGCAGTACTTC
TRBJ1-5 - TRBD1 TRBV6-5 CASSYSRDRDQPQHF TGTGCCAGCAGTTACTCTAGGGACAGGGATCAGCCCCAGCATTTT
TRBJ2-7 - TRBD2 TRBV5-4 CASSLDASGRPSEQYF TGTGCCAGCAGCTTGGACGCTAGCGGGAGGCCCTCGGAGCAGTACTTC
TRBJ1-3 once TRBD1 TRBV2 CASSESGTGFTSGNTIYF TGTGCCAGCAGTGAATCAGGGACAGGGTTCACCTCTGGAAACACCATATATTTT
TRBJ1-1 - - TRBV29-1 CSVEDGAAEAFF TGCAGCGTTGAAGATGGAGCGGCTGAAGCTTTCTTT
TRBJ2-3 - - TRBV9 CASSASGPSTDTQYF TGTGCCAGCAGCGCGAGCGGACCTAGCACAGATACGCAGTATTTT
TRBJ2-3 - - TRBV7-6 CASSLRQVTDTQYF TGTGCCAGCAGCCTTAGACAGGTGACAGATACGCAGTATTTT
TRBJ2-5 - - TRBV11-2 CASSSGYQETQYF TGTGCCAGCAGCTCCGGGTACCAAGAGACCCAGTACTTC
TRBJ1-2 - - TRBV5-6 CASSPRGYGYTF TGTGCCAGCAGCCCACGGGGCTATGGCTACACCTTC